This is a list of T cell receptor beta chains from one sample in a study of blood T cell repertoires in COVID-19. The method was immunoSEQ multiplex PCR; TCRdb's version includes in-frame clones alone and lacks a portion of them. This table has roughly 230,000 clones, nearly 90% appearing once. Sample: peripheral blood. These receptors originate from a woman aged 60-70 years with COVID-19, enrolled during active disease. The CDR3 runs from the conserved cysteine through the conserved F or W. D genes are given only for firm matches. Only part of the rows carry a size: once, few, many, or a class if the clone is expanded.

>TRBD2|NA|TRBJ2-1|13|TRBV30
TGTGCCTGGAGTCCCCCCTCACTAGCGGCTCCGTTCTTC
CAWSPPSLAAPFF
>NA|NA|TRBJ1-1|14|TRBV5-4
TGTGCCAGCAGCCCCATTGGGGGGGACACTGAAGCTTTCTTT
CASSPIGGDTEAFF
>NA|NA|TRBJ1-1|14|TRBV13
TGTGCCAGCAGCATCCTGGGGGGGAACACTGAAGCTTTCTTT
CASSILGGNTEAFF
>NA|NA|TRBJ2-2|15|TRBV5-1
TGCGCCAGCAGCCCCGAGGGGGGGCGTGGCGGGGAGCTGTTTTTT
CASSPEGGRGGELFF
>TRBD2|NA|TRBJ2-1|14|TRBV13
TGTGCCAGCAGCCTGGGGGGGGTGGAGAATGAGCAGTTCTTC
CASSLGGVENEQFF
>TRBD1|NA|TRBJ1-6|13|TRBV29-1
TGCAGCGCGGACGACAGGGGTAATTCACCCCTCCACTTT
CSADDRGNSPLHF
>TRBD1|once|TRBJ1-2|15|TRBV19
TGTGCCAGTAGTATCCTAGGACAGGAACCATATGGCTACACCTTC
CASSILGQEPYGYTF
>TRBD1|NA|TRBJ1-1|14|TRBV6-5
TGTGCCAGCAGTTACCTCCAGGGGGCCTCTGAAGCTTTCTTT
CASSYLQGASEAFF
>TRBD1|NA|TRBJ2-2|20|TRBV6-2/TRBV6-3
TGTGCCAGCAGTTATCACCGGGACAGGGGGTCGTTGGTGAACACCGGGGAGCTGTTTTTT
CASSYHRDRGSLVNTGELFF
>NA|NA|TRBJ1-5|15|TRBV3-1/TRBV3-2
TGTGCCAGCAGCCAACTCTCAGGGGTCAATCAGCCCCAGCATTTT
CASSQLSGVNQPQHF
>NA|NA|TRBJ2-3|16|TRBV9
TGTGCCAGCAGCGTAGAGGTTGCGGGGAGCACAGATACGCAGTATTTT
CASSVEVAGSTDTQYF
>NA|NA|TRBJ1-5|15|TRBV9
TGTGCCAGCAGCGCAGGCACAGGTAACAATCAGCCCCAGCATTTT
CASSAGTGNNQPQHF
>NA|NA|TRBJ2-1|14|TRBV3-1/TRBV3-2
TGTGCCAGCAGCCAGGGGCCCAGCAGCGATGAGCAGTTCTTC
CASSQGPSSDEQFF
>NA|NA|TRBJ1-2|13|TRBV15
TGTGCCACCACGAACCCCGGGACAAATGGCTACACCTTC
CATTNPGTNGYTF
>TRBD1|NA|TRBJ1-5|14|TRBV6-5
TGTGCCAGCAGAATGGACAGGGCTAGTCAGCCCCAGCATTTT
CASRMDRASQPQHF
>NA|NA|TRBJ2-2|15|TRBV7-9
TGTGCCAGCAGCTTTGCGGGGAGAAACACCGGGGAGCTGTTTTTT
CASSFAGRNTGELFF
>NA|NA|TRBJ1-2|12|TRBV6-2/TRBV6-3
TGTGCCAGCAGCAACTCAGGGCAGGGTTCATCCTTC
CASSNSGQGSSF
>NA|NA|TRBJ1-2|15|TRBV6-5
TGTGCCAGCAGTTACCGGGCGGGGGCCCTCTATGGCTACACCTTC
CASSYRAGALYGYTF
>NA|NA|TRBJ2-7|14|TRBV19
TGTGCCAGTAGCCGTACTGGGCTCTCCTACGAGCAGTACTTC
CASSRTGLSYEQYF
>NA|once|TRBJ1-4|15|TRBV6-5
TGTGCCAGCACCAACGCGGGGGGCACTAATGAAAAACTGTTTTTT
CASTNAGGTNEKLFF
>NA|NA|TRBJ2-7|12|TRBV18
TGTGCCAGCTCACCGGGCAGCCACGAGCAGTACTTC
CASSPGSHEQYF
>NA|NA|TRBJ1-1|12|TRBV25-1
TGTGCCAGCAGAGTCTCAGGCACTGAAGCTTTCTTT
CASRVSGTEAFF
>TRBD1|NA|TRBJ2-7|15|TRBV6-5
TGTGCCAGCAGTTACTCGACAGGGGGTCCCAACGAGCAGTACTTC
CASSYSTGGPNEQYF
>NA|NA|TRBJ1-5|12|TRBV7-2
TGTGCCAGCAGCTTAGCTCTATCGCCCCAGCATTTT
CASSLALSPQHF
>NA|NA|TRBJ1-2|14|TRBV27
TGTGCCGCATGGGACGCGGGGAGATTAAGTGGCTACACCTTC
CAAWDAGRLSGYTF
>NA|NA|TRBJ1-2|15|TRBV2
TGTGCCAGCAGTACCCTGGGCGGGGGACTGGGTGGCTACACCTTC
CASSTLGGGLGGYTF
>TRBD1|NA|TRBJ1-1|14|TRBV6-4
TGTGCCAGCAGCGTTGACAGGGTGAACACTGAAGCTTTCTTT
CASSVDRVNTEAFF
>NA|NA|TRBJ1-2|12|TRBV19
TGTGCCAGTAGTGAGGGGGACTATGGCTACACCTTC
CASSEGDYGYTF
>NA|once|TRBJ2-5|15|TRBV18
TGTGCCAGCTCACTACAGATGACAGTGCAAGAGACCCAGTACTTC
CASSLQMTVQETQYF
>TRBD1|NA|TRBJ1-1|16|TRBV5-1
TGCGCCAGCAGCTTGGGGGCGGACAGGCGTTTCGCTGAAGCTTTCTTT
CASSLGADRRFAEAFF
>TRBD1|many|TRBJ1-5|14|TRBV7-8
TGTGCCAGCAGCAAGGACAGGCTAAATCAGCCCCAGCATTTT
CASSKDRLNQPQHF
>TRBD1|NA|TRBJ2-1|15|TRBV7-2
TGTGCCAGCAGCTTAGTGGGACAGGCAACCAATGAGCAGTTCTTC
CASSLVGQATNEQFF
>NA|few|TRBJ1-6|13|TRBV5-1
TGCGCCAGCAGTAGTAATTCTGGAGCACCCCTCCACTTT
CASSSNSGAPLHF
>TRBD2|NA|TRBJ2-7|13|TRBV7-9
TGTGCCAGCATGGGACTAGCGGACTACGAGCAGTACTTC
CASMGLADYEQYF
>TRBD2|NA|TRBJ2-1|15|TRBV7-2
TGTGCCAGCAGCCCACGGACTAGTCTGGGCAATGAGCAGTTCTTC
CASSPRTSLGNEQFF
>NA|NA|TRBJ2-6|13|TRBV29-1
TGCAGCGTTGTAATGGGTGGGAGTGGCGTCCTGACTTTC
CSVVMGGSGVLTF
>NA|NA|TRBJ1-5|17|TRBV6-2/TRBV6-3
TGTGCCAGCAGCCACGCGGCGGGGGCACATAGCAATCAGCCCCAGCATTTT
CASSHAAGAHSNQPQHF
>NA|NA|TRBJ1-1|12|TRBV12-3/TRBV12-4
TGTGCCAGCATGTTTATGAACACTGAAGCTTTCTTT
CASMFMNTEAFF
>NA|NA|TRBJ2-7|12|TRBV15
TGTGCCACCAGCACCCTGAACAGGGCCCAGTACTTC
CATSTLNRAQYF
>NA|NA|TRBJ2-2|15|TRBV7-2
TGTGCCAGCAGCTTGGGGCGCCGCGGCACCGGGGAGCTGTTTTTT
CASSLGRRGTGELFF
>TRBD1|few|TRBJ1-2|14|TRBV6-5
TGTGCCAGCAGGCGTCTTCGGGACAGGGAGGGCTACACCTTC
CASRRLRDREGYTF
>NA|NA|TRBJ1-5|16|TRBV19
TGTGCCAGTAGTATGGGTCGGGACATCGTGAATCAGCCCCAGCATTTT
CASSMGRDIVNQPQHF
>TRBD1|few|TRBJ2-7|16|TRBV10-1
TGCGCCAGCAGCGGACAAGACAGGGCCGAAACCTACGAGCAGTACTTC
CASSGQDRAETYEQYF
>TRBD1|NA|TRBJ1-5|15|TRBV20-1
TGCAGTGCTAGTCCCGGGACAGGGTTAAGTCAGCCCCAGCATTTT
CSASPGTGLSQPQHF
>TRBD1|NA|TRBJ2-1|16|TRBV7-3
TGTGCCAGCAGCCGTATGGGGACAGGGGTCTACAATGAGCAGTTCTTC
CASSRMGTGVYNEQFF
>TRBD1|NA|TRBJ1-3|15|TRBV13
TGTGCCAGCAGCAGGGGGACAGGGGCTGGAAACACCATATATTTT
CASSRGTGAGNTIYF
>NA|few|TRBJ1-1|17|TRBV7-8
TGTGCCAGCAGCTCCCCCGGGCGGGGGGGATGGAACACTGAAGCTTTCTTT
CASSSPGRGGWNTEAFF
>NA|NA|TRBJ1-1|14|TRBV4-2
TGTGCCAGCAGCCAACCCGGGAAGAACACTGAAGCTTTCTTT
CASSQPGKNTEAFF